These T cell receptor beta chains were read from a single sample in a study of patients and donors after allogeneic stem cell transplantation. TCRdb re-derived calls from the RT-PCR reads in MiXCR, one entry per CDR3 protein. Here the sample spans about 410,000 distinct CDR3 sequences, more than 15% being singletons. Material for sequencing was blood, either unsorted or a sorted T cell fraction (not recorded which). Every receptor here comes from a human donor who was either an allogeneic HSCT recipient or a stem cell or donor lymphocyte infusion donor (not recorded which). It is not recorded whose cells these are; they may come from a transplant donor. CDR3s include the opening cysteine and the closing phenylalanine or tryptophan.

J gene,V gene,CDR3 protein
TRBJ1-4,TRBV15,CATSNGFNEKLFF
TRBJ1-2,TRBV12-3/TRBV12-4,CASSASSNYGYTF
TRBJ1-1,TRBV6-1,CASCRGGPSTEAFF
TRBJ2-5,TRBV7-3,CASSLGTGEETQYF
TRBJ1-4,TRBV12-3/TRBV12-4,CASRGVAGNEKLFF
TRBJ1-6,TRBV4-3,CASSHGTGDNSPLHF
TRBJ1-5,TRBV6-2/TRBV6-3,CASSYSGGGGQPQHF
TRBJ1-6,TRBV4-1,CASSQERVSNSPLHF
TRBJ2-2,TRBV11-1,CASSLASGSSLNTGELFF
TRBJ2-1,TRBV10-3,CAISHSGGHEYNEQFF
TRBJ2-1,TRBV19,CATLAAGGPHEQFF
TRBJ1-4,TRBV20-1,CSASSNEGHEKLFF
TRBJ2-5,TRBV25-1,CASSEGGGETQYF
TRBJ2-7,TRBV6-2/TRBV6-3,CASSPDRGDEQYF
TRBJ2-7,TRBV19,CASSISWGNYEQYF
TRBJ2-3,TRBV6-2/TRBV6-3,CATTDRPTDTQYF
TRBJ2-2,TRBV21-1,CASSKALWKRGVFGELFF
TRBJ2-3,TRBV12-3/TRBV12-4,CASSFLSQSTDTQYF
TRBJ2-3,TRBV4-1,CASSQGDRDWNTQYF
TRBJ1-2,TRBV25-1,CASTGTLRSGYTF
TRBJ2-1,TRBV7-2,CASSLTAGQFF
TRBJ1-3,TRBV15,CATSSDAPRRGPYF
TRBJ2-2,TRBV5-1,CASSSGQHNTGELFF
TRBJ2-2,TRBV4-1,CASSQAPIGGKTGELFF
TRBJ2-1,TRBV6-2/TRBV6-3,CASSWARGKPRNYNEQFF
TRBJ1-2,TRBV20-1,CSARPGDYGYTF
TRBJ2-2,TRBV3-1,CASSQFGHGGGGELFF
TRBJ2-7,TRBV12-3/TRBV12-4,CASSLRPHSYEQYF
TRBJ2-5,TRBV6-1,CASSQWRGKTQETQYF
TRBJ1-2,TRBV3-1,CASSQDSLGGYTF
TRBJ1-2,TRBV5-6,CASSSDRTGRYGYTF